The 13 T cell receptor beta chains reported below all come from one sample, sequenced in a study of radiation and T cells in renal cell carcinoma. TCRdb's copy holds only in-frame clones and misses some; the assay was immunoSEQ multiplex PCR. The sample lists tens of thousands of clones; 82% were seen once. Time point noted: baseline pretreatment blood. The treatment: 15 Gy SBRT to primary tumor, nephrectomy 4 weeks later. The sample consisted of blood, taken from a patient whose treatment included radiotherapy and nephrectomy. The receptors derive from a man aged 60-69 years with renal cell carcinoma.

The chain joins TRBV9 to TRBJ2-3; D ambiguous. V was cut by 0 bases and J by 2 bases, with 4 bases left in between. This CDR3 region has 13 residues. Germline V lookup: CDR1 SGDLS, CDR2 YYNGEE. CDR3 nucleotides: TGTGCCAGCAGCGTAGTGGCCACAGATACGCAGTATTTT. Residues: CASSVVATDTQYF.

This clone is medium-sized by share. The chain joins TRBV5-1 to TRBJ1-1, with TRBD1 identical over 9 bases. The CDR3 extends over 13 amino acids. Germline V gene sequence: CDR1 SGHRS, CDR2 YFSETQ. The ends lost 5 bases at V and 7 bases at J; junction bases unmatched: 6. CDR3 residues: CASRWTGAGEAFF. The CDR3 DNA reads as TGCGCCAGCAGGTGGACAGGGGCGGGTGAAGCTTTCTTT.

CDR3 amino acids: CASSEQRGLTGELFF. The CDR3 coding sequence is TGTGCCAGCAGTGAACAGCGGGGGCTCACCGGGGAGCTGTTTTTT. The rearrangement links TRBV6-1 to TRBJ2-2; TRBD2 matches 8 bases. This CDR3 contains 15 residues. The V and J ends lost 2 bases and 4 bases, in that order; junction bases with no gene match: 3. Per germline, CDR1 MNHNS and CDR2 SASEGT.

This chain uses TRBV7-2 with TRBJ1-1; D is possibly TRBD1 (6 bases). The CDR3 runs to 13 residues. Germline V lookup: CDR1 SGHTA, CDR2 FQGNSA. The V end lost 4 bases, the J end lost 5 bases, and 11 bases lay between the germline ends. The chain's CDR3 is CASSYQGYTEAFF. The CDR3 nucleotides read TGTGCCAGCAGCTACCAGGGGTATACTGAAGCTTTCTTT.

CDR3 in DNA: TGTGCCAGCAGCGTAGTCGATAGCTCCTACAATGAGCAGTTCTTC. Translation gives CASSVVDSSYNEQFF. The V gene is TRBV9, the J gene TRBJ2-1; D not certain. V gave up 0 bases and J gave up 0 bases, with 7 bases separating them. The germline V gene has CDR1 SGDLS and CDR2 YYNGEE. This CDR3 contains 15 residues.

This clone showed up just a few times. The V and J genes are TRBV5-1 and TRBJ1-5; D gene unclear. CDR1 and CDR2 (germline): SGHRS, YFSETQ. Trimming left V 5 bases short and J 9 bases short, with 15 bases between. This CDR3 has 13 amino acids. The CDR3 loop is CASRPTTTGPQHF. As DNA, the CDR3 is TGCGCCAGCAGACCGACCACGACGGGGCCCCAGCATTTT.

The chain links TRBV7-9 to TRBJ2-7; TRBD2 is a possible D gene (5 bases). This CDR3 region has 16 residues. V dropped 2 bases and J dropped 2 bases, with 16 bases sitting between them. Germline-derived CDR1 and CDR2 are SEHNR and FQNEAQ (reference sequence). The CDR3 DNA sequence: TGTGCCAGCAGCTTAAATTTACGGGAAAACGCCTACGAGCAGTACTTC. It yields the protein CASSLNLRENAYEQYF.

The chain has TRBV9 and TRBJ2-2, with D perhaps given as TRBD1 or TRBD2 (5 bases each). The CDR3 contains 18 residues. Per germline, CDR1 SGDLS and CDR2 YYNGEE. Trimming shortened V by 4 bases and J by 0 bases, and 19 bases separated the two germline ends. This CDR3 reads CASSPHRGQGSNTGELFF. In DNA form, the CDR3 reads TGTGCCAGCAGCCCCCATCGAGGGCAGGGATCGAACACCGGGGAGCTGTTTTTT.

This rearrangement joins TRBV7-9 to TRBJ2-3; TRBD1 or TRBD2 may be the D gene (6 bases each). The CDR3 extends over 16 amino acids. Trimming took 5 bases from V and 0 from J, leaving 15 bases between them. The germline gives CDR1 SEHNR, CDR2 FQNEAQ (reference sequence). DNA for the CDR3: TGTGCCAGCAGCCCAGGGGACTTCTCTAGCACAGATACGCAGTATTTT. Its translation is CASSPGDFSSTDTQYF. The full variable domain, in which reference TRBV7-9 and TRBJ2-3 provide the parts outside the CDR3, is DTGVSQNPRHKITKRGQNVTFRCDPISEHNRLYWYRQTLGQGPEFLTYFQNEAQLEKSRLLSDRFSAERPKGSFSTLEIQRTEQGDSAMYLCASSPGDFSSTDTQYFGPGTRLTVL.

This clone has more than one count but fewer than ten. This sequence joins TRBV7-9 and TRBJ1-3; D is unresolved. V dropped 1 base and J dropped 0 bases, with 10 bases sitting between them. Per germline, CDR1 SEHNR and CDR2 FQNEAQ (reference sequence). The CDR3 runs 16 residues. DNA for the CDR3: TGTGCCAGCAGCTTAGACGACACCGGCTCTGGAAACACCATATATTTT. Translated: CASSLDDTGSGNTIYF.

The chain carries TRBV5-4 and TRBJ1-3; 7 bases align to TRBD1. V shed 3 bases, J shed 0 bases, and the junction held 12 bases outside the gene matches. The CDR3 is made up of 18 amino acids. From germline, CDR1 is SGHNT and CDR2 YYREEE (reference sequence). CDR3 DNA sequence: TGTGCCAGCAGCTCAGGACAGGTCGAATTCAACTCTGGAAACACCATATATTTT. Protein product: CASSSGQVEFNSGNTIYF.

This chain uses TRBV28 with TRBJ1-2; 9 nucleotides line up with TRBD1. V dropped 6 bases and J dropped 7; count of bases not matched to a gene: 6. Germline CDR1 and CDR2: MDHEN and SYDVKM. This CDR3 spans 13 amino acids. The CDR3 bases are TGTGCCAGCAGGGAACAGGGGGCCGGTGGCTACACCTTC. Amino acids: CASREQGAGGYTF.

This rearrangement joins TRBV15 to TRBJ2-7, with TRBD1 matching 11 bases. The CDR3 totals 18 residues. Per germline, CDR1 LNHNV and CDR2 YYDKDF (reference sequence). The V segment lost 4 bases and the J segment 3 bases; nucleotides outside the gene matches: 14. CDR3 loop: CATSIWASRDRGGYEQYF. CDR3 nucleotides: TGTGCCACCAGCATTTGGGCGTCCCGGGACAGGGGGGGCTACGAGCAGTACTTC.